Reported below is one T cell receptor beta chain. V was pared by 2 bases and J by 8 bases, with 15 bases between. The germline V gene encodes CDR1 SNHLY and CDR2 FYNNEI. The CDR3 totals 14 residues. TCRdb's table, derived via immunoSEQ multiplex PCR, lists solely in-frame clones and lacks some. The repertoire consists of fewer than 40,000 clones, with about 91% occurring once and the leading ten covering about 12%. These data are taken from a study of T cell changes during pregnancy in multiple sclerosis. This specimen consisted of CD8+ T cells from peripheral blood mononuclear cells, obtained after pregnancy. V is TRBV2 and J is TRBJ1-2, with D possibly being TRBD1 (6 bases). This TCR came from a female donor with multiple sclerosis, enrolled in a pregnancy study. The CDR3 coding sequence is TGTGCCAGCAGTGAAAGGGGCAGGGGAGAGGGCTACACCTTC. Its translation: CASSERGRGEGYTF.